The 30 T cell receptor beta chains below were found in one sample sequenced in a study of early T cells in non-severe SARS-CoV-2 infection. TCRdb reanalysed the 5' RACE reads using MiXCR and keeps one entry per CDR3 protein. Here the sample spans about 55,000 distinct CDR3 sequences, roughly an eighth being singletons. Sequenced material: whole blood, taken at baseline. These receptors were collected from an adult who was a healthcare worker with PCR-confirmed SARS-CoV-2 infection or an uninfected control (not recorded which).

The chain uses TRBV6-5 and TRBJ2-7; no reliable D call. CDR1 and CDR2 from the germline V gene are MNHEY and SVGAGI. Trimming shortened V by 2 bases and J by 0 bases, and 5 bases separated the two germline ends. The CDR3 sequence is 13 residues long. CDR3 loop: CASSYRDSYEQYF. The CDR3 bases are TGTGCCAGCAGTTACCGCGACTCCTACGAGCAGTACTTC.

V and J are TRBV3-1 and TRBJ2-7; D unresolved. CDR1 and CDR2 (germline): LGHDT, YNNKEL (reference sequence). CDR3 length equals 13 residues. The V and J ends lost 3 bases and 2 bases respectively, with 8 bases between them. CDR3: CASSQHATYEQYF. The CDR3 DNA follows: TGTGCCAGCAGCCAGCACGCCACCTACGAGCAGTACTTC.

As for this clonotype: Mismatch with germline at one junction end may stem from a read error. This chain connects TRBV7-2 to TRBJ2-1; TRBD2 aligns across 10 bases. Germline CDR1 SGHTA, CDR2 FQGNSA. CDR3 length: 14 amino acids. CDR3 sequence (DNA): TGTGCCAGCAGCCTAGCGGGAGTTGGCAATGAGCAGTTCTTC. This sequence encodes CASSLAGVGNEQFF.

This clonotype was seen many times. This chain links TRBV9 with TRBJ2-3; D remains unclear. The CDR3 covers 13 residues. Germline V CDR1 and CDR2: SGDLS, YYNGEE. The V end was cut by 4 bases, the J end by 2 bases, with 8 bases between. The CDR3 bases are TGTGCCAGCAGCCTAAGATTCACAGATACGCAGTATTTT. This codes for CASSLRFTDTQYF.

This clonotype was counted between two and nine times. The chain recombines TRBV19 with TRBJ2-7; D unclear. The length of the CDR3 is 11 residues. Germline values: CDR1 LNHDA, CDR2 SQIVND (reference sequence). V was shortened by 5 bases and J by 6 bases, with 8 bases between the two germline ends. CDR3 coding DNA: TGTGCCAGTAGTTCCGGCAGCGAGCAGTACTTC. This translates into CASSSGSEQYF.

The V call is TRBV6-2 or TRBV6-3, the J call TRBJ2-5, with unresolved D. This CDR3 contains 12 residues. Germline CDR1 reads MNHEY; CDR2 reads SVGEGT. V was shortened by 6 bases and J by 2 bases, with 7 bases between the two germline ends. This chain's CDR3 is CASSLQQETQYF. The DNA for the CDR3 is TGTGCCAGCAGCCTACAGCAAGAGACCCAGTACTTC.

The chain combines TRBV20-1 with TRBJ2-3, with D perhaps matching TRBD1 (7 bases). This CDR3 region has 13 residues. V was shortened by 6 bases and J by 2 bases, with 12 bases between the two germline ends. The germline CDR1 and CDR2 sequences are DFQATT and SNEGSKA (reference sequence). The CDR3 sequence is CSAAGQSTDTQYF. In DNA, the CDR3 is TGCAGTGCCGCGGGACAGTCCACAGATACGCAGTATTTT.

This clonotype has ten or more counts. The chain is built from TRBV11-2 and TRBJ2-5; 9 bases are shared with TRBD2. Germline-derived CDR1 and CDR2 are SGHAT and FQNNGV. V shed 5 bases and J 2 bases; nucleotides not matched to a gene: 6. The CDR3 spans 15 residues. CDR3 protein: CASSHIAGAQETQYF. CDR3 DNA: TGTGCCAGCAGCCACATAGCGGGAGCTCAAGAGACCCAGTACTTC.

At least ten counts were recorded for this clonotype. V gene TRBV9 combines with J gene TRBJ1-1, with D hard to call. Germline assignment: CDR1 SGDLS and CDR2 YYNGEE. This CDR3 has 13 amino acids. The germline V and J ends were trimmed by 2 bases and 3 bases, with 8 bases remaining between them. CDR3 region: CASSVSRYTEAFF. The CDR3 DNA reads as TGTGCCAGCAGCGTTTCGAGGTACACTGAAGCTTTCTTT.

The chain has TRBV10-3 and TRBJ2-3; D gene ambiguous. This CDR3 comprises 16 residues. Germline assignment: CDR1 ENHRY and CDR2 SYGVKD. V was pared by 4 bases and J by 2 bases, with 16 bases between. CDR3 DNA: TGTGCCATCAGTGGCTTTAGGGATCCTGACACAGATACGCAGTATTTT. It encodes CAISGFRDPDTDTQYF.

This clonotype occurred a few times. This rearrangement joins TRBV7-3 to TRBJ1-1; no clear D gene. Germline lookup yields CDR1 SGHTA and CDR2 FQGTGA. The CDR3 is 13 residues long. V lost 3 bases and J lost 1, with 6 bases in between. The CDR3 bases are TGTGCCAGCAGCTTGCATACGAACACTGAAGCTTTCTTT. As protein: CASSLHTNTEAFF.

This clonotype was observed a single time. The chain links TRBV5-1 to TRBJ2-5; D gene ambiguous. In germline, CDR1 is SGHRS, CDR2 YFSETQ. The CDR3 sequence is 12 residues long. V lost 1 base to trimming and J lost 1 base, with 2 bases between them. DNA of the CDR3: TGCGCCAGCAGCTTGCTCCAAGAGACCCAGTACTTC. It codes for CASSLLQETQYF.

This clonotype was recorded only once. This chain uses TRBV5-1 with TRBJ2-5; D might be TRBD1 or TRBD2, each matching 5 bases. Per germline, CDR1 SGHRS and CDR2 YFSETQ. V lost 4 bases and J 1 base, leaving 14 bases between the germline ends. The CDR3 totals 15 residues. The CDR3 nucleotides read TGCGCCAGCAGCGACGGGACCGACAGCCAAGAGACCCAGTACTTC. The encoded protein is CASSDGTDSQETQYF.

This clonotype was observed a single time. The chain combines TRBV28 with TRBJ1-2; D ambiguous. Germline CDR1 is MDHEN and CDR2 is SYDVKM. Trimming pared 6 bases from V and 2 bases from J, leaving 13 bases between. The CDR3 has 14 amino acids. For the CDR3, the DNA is TGTGCCAGCAGCTCCCCACAGAGAAACTATGGCTACACCTTC. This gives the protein CASSSPQRNYGYTF.

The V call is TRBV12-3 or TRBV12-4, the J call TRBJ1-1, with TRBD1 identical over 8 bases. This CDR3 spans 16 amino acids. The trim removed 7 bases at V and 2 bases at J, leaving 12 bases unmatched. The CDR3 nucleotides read TGTGCCAGCACCACGGACAGGGTTTTACATAACACTGAAGCTTTCTTT. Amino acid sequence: CASTTDRVLHNTEAFF.

As DNA, the CDR3 is TGTGCCAGCAGCCGTGGGTCGAACACCGGGGAGCTGTTTTTT. This gives the protein CASSRGSNTGELFF. This chain joins TRBV21-1 and TRBJ2-2. TRBV21-1 is noted as a pseudogene. The CDR3 sequence is 14 residues long.

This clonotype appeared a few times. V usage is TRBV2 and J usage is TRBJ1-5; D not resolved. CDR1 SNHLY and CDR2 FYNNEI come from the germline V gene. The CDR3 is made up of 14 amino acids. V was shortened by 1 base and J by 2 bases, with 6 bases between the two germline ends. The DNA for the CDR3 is TGTGCCAGCAGTGAAGGGGGTGGCAATCAGCCCCAGCATTTT. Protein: CASSEGGGNQPQHF.

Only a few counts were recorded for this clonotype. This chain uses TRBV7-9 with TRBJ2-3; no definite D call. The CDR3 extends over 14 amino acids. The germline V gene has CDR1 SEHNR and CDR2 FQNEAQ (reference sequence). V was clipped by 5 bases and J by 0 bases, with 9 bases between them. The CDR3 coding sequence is TGTGCCAGCAGCCAGTTCGGGAGCACAGATACGCAGTATTTT. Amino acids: CASSQFGSTDTQYF.

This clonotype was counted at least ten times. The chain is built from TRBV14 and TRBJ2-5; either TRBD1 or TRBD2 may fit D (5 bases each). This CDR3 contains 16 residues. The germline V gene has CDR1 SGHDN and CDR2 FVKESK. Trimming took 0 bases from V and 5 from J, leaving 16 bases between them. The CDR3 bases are TGTGCCAGCAGCCAAGATCGGTCGGGGCCGCGGGAGACCCAGTACTTC. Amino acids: CASSQDRSGPRETQYF.

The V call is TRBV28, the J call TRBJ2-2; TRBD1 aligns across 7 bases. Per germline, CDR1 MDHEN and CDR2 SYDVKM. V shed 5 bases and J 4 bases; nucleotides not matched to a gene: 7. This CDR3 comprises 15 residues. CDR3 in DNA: TGTGCCAGCAGTCCGGGACAGTTCTCCACCGGGGAGCTGTTTTTT. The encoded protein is CASSPGQFSTGELFF.

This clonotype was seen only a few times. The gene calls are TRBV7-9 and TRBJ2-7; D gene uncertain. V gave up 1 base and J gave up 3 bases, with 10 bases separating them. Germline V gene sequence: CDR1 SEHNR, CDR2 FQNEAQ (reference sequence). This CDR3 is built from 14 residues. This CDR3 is CASSLVVENYEQYF. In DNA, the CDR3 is TGTGCCAGCAGCTTAGTTGTAGAAAACTACGAGCAGTACTTC.

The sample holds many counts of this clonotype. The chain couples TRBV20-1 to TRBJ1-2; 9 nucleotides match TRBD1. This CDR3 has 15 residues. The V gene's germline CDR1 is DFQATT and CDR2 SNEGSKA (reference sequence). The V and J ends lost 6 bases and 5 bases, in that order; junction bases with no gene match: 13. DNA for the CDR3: TGCAGTGCCGCACCAACAGGGGGCGCATTTTATGGCTACACCTTC. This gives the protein CSAAPTGGAFYGYTF.

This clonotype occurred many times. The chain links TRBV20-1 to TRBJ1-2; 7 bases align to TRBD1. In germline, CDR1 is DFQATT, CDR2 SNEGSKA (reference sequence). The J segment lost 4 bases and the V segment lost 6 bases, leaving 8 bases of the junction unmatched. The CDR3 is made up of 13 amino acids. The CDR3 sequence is CSAPDRISYGYTF. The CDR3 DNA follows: TGCAGTGCGCCGGACAGGATATCCTATGGCTACACCTTC.

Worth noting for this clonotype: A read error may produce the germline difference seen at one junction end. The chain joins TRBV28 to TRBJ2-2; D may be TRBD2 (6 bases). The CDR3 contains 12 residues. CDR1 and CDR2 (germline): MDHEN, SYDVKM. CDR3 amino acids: CASSFPRGELFF. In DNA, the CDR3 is TGTGCCAGCAGTTTTCCGCGCGGGGAGCTTTTTTTT.

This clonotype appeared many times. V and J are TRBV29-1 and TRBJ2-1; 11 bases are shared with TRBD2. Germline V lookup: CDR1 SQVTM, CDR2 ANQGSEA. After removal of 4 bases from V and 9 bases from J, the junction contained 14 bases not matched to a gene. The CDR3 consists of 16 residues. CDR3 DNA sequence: TGCAGCGTTGCCGGAGTAGCGGGAGGGGGAGGAGGTGAGCAGTTCTTC. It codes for CSVAGVAGGGGGEQFF.

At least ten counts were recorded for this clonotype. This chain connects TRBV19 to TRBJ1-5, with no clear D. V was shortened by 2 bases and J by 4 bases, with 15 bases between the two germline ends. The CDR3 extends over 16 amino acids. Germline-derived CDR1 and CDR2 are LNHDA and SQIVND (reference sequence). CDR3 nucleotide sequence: TGTGCCAGTAGTATAAGGACGGAGCTTGGAAATCAGCCCCAGCATTTT. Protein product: CASSIRTELGNQPQHF.

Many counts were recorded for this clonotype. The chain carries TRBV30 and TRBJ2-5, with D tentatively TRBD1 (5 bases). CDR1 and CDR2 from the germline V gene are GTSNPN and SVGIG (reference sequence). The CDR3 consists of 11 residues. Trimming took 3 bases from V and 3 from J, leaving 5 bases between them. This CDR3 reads CAWRGEETQYF. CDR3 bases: TGTGCCTGGAGAGGGGAAGAGACCCAGTACTTC.

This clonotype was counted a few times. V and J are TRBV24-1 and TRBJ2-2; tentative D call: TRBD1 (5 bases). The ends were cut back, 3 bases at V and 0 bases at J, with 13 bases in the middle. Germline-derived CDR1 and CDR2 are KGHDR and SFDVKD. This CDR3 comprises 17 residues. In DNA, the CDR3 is TGTGCCACCAGTGATCCTCCGGACACTACGAACACCGGGGAGCTGTTTTTT. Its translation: CATSDPPDTTNTGELFF.

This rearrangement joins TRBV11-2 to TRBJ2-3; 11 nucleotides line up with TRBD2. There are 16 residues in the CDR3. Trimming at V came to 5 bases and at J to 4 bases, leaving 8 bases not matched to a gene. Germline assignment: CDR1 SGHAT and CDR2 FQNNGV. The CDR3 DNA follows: TGTGCCAGCAGCCTCCCGACTAGCGGGGCTTCAGATACGCAGTATTTT. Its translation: CASSLPTSGASDTQYF.

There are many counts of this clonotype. The CDR3 loop reads CATSDSERVYNEQFF. CDR3 coding DNA: TGTGCCACCAGTGATTCAGAGCGGGTATACAATGAGCAGTTCTTC. The chain has TRBV24-1 and TRBJ2-1; D perhaps matches TRBD2 (6 bases). The germline V gene has CDR1 KGHDR and CDR2 SFDVKD. Trimming shortened V by 2 bases and J by 4 bases, and 11 bases separated the two germline ends. The CDR3 covers 15 residues.